This entry describes one T cell receptor beta chain. The data belong to a study of CD8 T cells in Susac syndrome. Reverse transcription used roughly 0.5 to 1 ug RNA and random hexamers. One entry per CDR3 protein results from TCRdb running MiXCR on the immunoSEQ multiplex PCR reads. In the table there are more than 130,000 distinct CDR3 sequences, about 93% of which are singletons. Blood CD8+ and CD4+ T cells underwent high-throughput TCR beta sequencing. The CDR3 length is 16 residues. This clonotype was obtained from a human donor in good health. The chain is built from TRBV1 and TRBJ2-3. TRBV1 is a pseudogene locus. Sequencing input: CD8+ T cells from PBMCs. The CDR3 here is CTSSQGQRRYTDTQYF. Here the CDR3 DNA reads TGCACCAGCAGCCAAGGGCAGAGGAGATACACAGATACGCAGTATTTT.